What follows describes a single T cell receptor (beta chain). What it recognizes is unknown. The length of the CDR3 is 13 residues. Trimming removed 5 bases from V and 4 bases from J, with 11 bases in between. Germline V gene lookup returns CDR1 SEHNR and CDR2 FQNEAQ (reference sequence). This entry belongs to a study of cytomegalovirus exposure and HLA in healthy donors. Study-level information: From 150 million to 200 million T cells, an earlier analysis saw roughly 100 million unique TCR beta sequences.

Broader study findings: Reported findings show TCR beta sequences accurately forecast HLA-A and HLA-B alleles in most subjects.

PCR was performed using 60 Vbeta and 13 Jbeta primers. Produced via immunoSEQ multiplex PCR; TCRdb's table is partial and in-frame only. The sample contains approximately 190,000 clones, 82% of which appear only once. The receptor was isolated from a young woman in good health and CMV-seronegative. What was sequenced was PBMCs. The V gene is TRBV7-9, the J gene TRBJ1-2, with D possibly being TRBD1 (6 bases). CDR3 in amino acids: CASSLQGSYGYTF. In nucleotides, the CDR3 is TGTGCCAGCAGCCTACAGGGCTCCTATGGCTACACCTTC.